What follows is one T cell receptor beta chain and its context. These data are taken from a study of tumor-infiltrating lymphocytes in oesophageal squamous cell carcinoma. TCRdb processed the PCR reads anew with MiXCR; each CDR3 protein has one entry. The sample shows around 13,000 distinct CDR3 sequences, more than 55% of them seen only once. In germline, CDR1 is SGHVT, CDR2 SQSDAQ. The CDR3 sequence is 14 residues long. Material for sequencing was esophageal tumor tissue. The rearrangement uses TRBV7-4 and TRBJ2-1; D gene unclear. The J call may be mistaken, given a closer DNA end match to TRBJ2-7. The clonotype originates from a female donor with esophageal squamous cell carcinoma. For the CDR3, the DNA is TGTGCCAGCAGCTTTTCCTACGTCCTAGGCGAGCAGTACTTC. Protein: CASSFSYVLGEQYF.